Reported below is one T cell receptor (beta chain). This clone is a singleton in its sample. Its antigen target is currently unknown. Base qualities are not recorded, but no much larger clone differs from it by a single base. This sample was taken from a study of blood T cell repertoires in COVID-19 (dated by TCRdb to 2018 to 2021). Broadly, across the study: The collaborator samples originated in the United States, Italy and Spain and spanned the acute and convalescent phases of COVID-19. The dataset comprised deeply sampled blood TCRbeta repertoires from subjects exposed to, actively infected with, or recovered from COVID-19. The prospective study material was composed of cDNA or gDNA derived from T cells, B-cell-depleted T cells, or PBMCs. Where HLA class I and class II types were available, the types were taken from metadata supplied by the sample provider, not from assay-based typing. The samples were drawn from the first 160 participants of the ongoing ImmuneRACE study and from 1,254 subjects provided by 6 global collaborators. The sample metadata nearly always contained a de-identified subject ID, COVID-19 status, age in years and sex. The repertoires were released in a freely available public database intended as a resource for research on the immune response to SARS-CoV-2. Results and caveats for the whole study, not just this receptor: The quantity of clinical and demographic metadata differed by source and by participant and was supplied without curation.

Participants in the prospective study were enrolled through a virtual design, were aged roughly 18 to 95 years, and lived in 24 United States geographic areas. To assign participants to cohorts, the prospective study relied on clinical history that participants themselves reported in a screening survey and a study questionnaire. For ImmuneRACE Cohort 3, a participant was defined as recovered based on two consecutive negative NP/OP PCR tests, clearance by a healthcare professional, or resolution of symptoms. Mobile phlebotomists in the prospective study collected whole blood, serum and a nasopharyngeal or oropharyngeal swab from every participant. Prospective study participants could optionally give additional blood draws and questionnaires over an approximately 2-month period. Before DNA extraction, prospective study blood samples were shipped either frozen or at room temperature. The germline V gene (reference sequence) provides CDR1 LNHDA and CDR2 SQIVND. Counted from cysteine to phenylalanine, this CDR3 has 18 amino acids. Just the 54-base CDR3 DNA is kept, in frame starting at base 1. V and J are trimmed by 5 bases and 8 bases, and the gene matches miss 17 bases of the junction.

TCRbeta CDR3 regions were amplified from genomic DNA using the immunoSEQ Assay, a bias-controlled multiplex PCR. The original methods were these. Within the assay, amplification of reference gene primers was used to estimate how many nucleated cells each sample contained. Sequence reads were collapsed and filtered to measure the absolute abundance of every unique TCRbeta CDR3 rearrangement. For each sample, productive Simpson clonality was calculated as the square root of Simpson's diversity index over productive rearrangements. Not all clones reach the TCRdb copy of this immuneACCESS table, which keeps in-frame sequences only. Checked studies attribute under half of the gap to unresolved V genes and leave the rest unexplained. V, J and clone size are those of that table, while D and trimming were read from the DNA. This sample is represented by nearly 350,000 clones; more than 75% of them were singletons. The biggest ten clones account for more than 1% of the sample.

The rearranged segments are TRBV19 and TRBJ1-4; the central 10 bases match TRBD1. Sequenced material: PBMCs or T cells enriched from blood (not recorded which). The clonotype comes from a woman in her 30s who had recovered from COVID-19. The CDR3 is CASSDRGQTWREEEKLFF. The sequenced DNA is TGTGCCAGTAGTGACAGGGGGCAGACGTGGCGGGAGGAAGAAAAACTGTTTTTT.